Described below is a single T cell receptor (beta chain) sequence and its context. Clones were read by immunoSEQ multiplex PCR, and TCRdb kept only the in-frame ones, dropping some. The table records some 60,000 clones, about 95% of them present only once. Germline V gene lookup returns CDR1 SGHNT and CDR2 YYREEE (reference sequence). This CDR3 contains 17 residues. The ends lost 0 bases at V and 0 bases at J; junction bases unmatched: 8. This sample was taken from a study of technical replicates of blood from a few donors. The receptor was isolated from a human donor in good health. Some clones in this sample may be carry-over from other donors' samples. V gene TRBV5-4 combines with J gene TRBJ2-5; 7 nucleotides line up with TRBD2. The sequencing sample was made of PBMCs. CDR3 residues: CASSLVQREQYQETQYF. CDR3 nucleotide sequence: TGTGCCAGCAGCTTGGTCCAGCGGGAACAGTACCAAGAGACCCAGTACTTC. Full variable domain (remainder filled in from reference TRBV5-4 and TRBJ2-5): ETGVTQSPTHLIKTRGQQVTLRCSSQSGHNTVSWYQQALGQGPQFIFQYYREEENGRGNFPPRFSGLQFPNYSSELNVNALELDDSALYLCASSLVQREQYQETQYFGPGTRLLVL.